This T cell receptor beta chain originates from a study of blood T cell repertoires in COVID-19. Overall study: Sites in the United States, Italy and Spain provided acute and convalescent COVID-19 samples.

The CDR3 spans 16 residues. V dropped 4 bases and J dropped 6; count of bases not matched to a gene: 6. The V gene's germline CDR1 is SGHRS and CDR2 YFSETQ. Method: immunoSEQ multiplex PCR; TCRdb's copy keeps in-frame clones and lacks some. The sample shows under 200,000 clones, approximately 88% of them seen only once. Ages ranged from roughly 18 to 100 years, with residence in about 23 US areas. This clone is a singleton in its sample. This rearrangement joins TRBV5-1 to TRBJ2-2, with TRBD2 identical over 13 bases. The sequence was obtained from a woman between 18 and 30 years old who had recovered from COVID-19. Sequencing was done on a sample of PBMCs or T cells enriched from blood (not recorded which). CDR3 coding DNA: TGCGCCAGCAGCCAACTAGCGGGGGGGCTCGCCGGGGAGCTGTTTTTT. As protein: CASSQLAGGLAGELFF.